This TCR beta chain was obtained from a study of control samples from healthy donors and cancer patients. The assay was immunoSEQ multiplex PCR, and TCRdb's table has in-frame clones only and misses some. The sample has about 180,000 clones, approximately 92% seen once. Germline-derived CDR1 and CDR2 are MNHEY and SMNVEV (reference sequence). J gave up 1 base and V 2 bases, and 4 bases lay outside the gene matches. The CDR3 is made up of 15 amino acids. The chain links TRBV27 to TRBJ1-1, with 7 bases lining up with TRBD1. Sequencing was carried out using blood. This TCR came from a man aged 25 to 40 in good health. CDR3 residues: CASSLGDSRNTEAFF. CDR3 DNA: TGTGCCAGCAGTTTAGGGGACAGCCGGAACACTGAAGCTTTCTTT.